This TCR beta chain was captured in a study of Ad26.COV2.S vaccination and SARS-CoV-2 variants (dated by TCRdb to the early 2020s). For context, the study as a whole: Vaccine-arm donors came from COV1001, a multicentre, randomized, double-blind, placebo-controlled phase I-IIa trial of Ad26.COV2.S in healthy adults. Ad26.COV2.S was given intramuscularly at 5x10^10 or 1x10^11 viral particles, as a single shot or as two shots 56 days apart. Trial participants were randomized into five groups of five, in which low-dose or high-dose Ad26.COV2.S was given once or twice, or placebo was given on both occasions. A total of approximately 32 samples were included in the TCR-sequenced set, comprising around 19 Ad26.COV2.S vaccine recipients, 5 placebo recipients and 8 SARS-CoV-2 convalescent individuals. Blinding of investigators to trial group allocation was maintained during experiments and outcome assessment. TCRbeta repertoire sequencing served as the tool for gauging how specific and how broad the SARS-CoV-2-reactive T cell receptors were following Ad26.COV2.S vaccination. General findings and caveats noted by the study authors: The authors noted that the TCR breadth and depth analyses may have underestimated total T cell responses. Ad26.COV2.S recipients had higher spike-specific TCR breadth than placebo recipients (P = 0.0014). Comparing responses between vaccine doses or regimens was not something the study was powered to do. Vaccine and placebo recipients had similar non-spike TCR breadth, a finding consistent with the vaccine containing only spike. Substantial breadth of spike-specific CD8+ and CD4+ T cell responses was reported after vaccination.

A word on this clone: The specificity of this receptor is unknown. Per-base quality was not reported, and no clone a single base away is much larger than it.

The immunoSEQ Assay was used to sequence TCRbeta CDR3 regions. After extraction, genomic DNA underwent amplification by bias-controlled multiplex PCR, followed by high-throughput sequencing. Per the original workflow: To quantify the absolute abundance of every unique TCRbeta CDR3 region, sequences were collapsed and filtered. T cell fraction was estimated by normalizing TCRbeta template counts to usable DNA, which was measured by amplifying reference genes present in all nucleated cells. Repertoire TCRs were annotated as SARS-CoV-2-specific by exact matching of V gene, CDR3 amino acid sequence and J gene to a known reactive TCR set. The reference SARS-CoV-2 TCR set came from MIRA and was filtered for enrichment in COVID-19-positive ImmuneCODE repertoires, removing public or cross-reactive TCRs. Based on the MIRA antigens, annotated TCRs were further analysed at the level of specific ORF or position within ORF. Depth was the summed frequency of annotated unique rearrangements, while breadth was defined as annotated unique rearrangements over total unique productive rearrangements. Group comparisons of TCR breadth used two-sided Wilcoxon rank-sum tests. This immuneACCESS table, as held by TCRdb, lists in-frame sequences with V and J called but not all clones. Of the missing ones, under half trace to an unresolved V gene in checked studies; the others have no known cause. The V and J calls and clone size were taken over from that table, and D and trimming were inferred from the DNA. In all, the sample holds 500,000 or so clones, and 75% to 90% of those were seen once. Jointly, the top ten make up about 2.4% of the sample.

V loses 1 base of germline sequence and J loses 2 bases, and the interval between the two ends is 18 bases. Its CDR3 holds 18 amino acids, cysteine through phenylalanine. Only the CDR3 part of the read is kept: 54 bases, read in frame from the first base. Looking up the germline V gene (reference sequence) yields CDR1 MNHEY and CDR2 SMNVEV. What the treatment or condition label conveys for this sample: around 19 received Ad26.COV2.S at low or high dose, single or two shots; several received placebo; per-sample allocation not given. For vaccine and placebo recipients, repertoires were sequenced using samples collected on day 63 after the first injection. In Cohort 1b, roughly 25 adults aged 18-55 years were enrolled at a single site in Boston, USA, between 29 July and 7 August 2020. Ad26.COV2.S consisted of a replication-incompetent adenovirus type 26 vector by which a prefusion-stabilized SARS-CoV-2 spike protein from the original Wuhan strain was expressed.

Recombination linked TRBV27 to TRBJ2-1; 6 matching bases give a weak D call of TRBD1. The specimen comprised peripheral blood, sampled in a trial of Ad26.COV2.S vaccine versus placebo. The clonotype comes from a person aged 18-65 years who received the Ad26.COV2.S COVID-19 vaccine or a placebo. The CDR3 loop reads CASSLYPPGDFTYNEQFF. The sequence in DNA is TGTGCCAGCAGTTTATACCCCCCAGGGGATTTTACCTACAATGAGCAGTTCTTC.